This T cell receptor (beta chain) was recovered during a study of T cell repertoires in cytomegalovirus infection. Study overall: Both a matching HLA type and CMV infection were indicated by public TCR beta signatures.

Each CDR3 protein is one row after TCRdb ran MiXCR on the reads. The sample holds approximately 750,000 distinct CDR3 sequences, about a third seen once. The CDR3 totals 15 residues. The V gene lost 6 bases and the J gene lost 7 bases, with 18 bases spanning the gap. Germline CDR1 reads SGHTA; CDR2 reads FQGNSA. The sequence was obtained from a human donor in good health (CMV status not recorded). Some clones in this sample may be carry-over from other donors' samples. The sample consisted of PBMCs. V is TRBV7-2 and J is TRBJ2-2; perhaps D is TRBD1 or TRBD2 (6 bases each). CDR3 protein: CASRDEGETSGELFF. The CDR3 nucleotides are TGTGCCAGCAGGGACGAGGGGGAGACTAGCGGGGAGCTGTTTTTT. Complete variable domain (other parts from reference TRBV7-2 and TRBJ2-2): GAGVSQSPSNKVTEKGKDVELRCDPISGHTALYWYRQSLGQGLEFLIYFQGNSAPDKSGLPSDRFSAERTGGSVSTLTIQRTQQEDSAVYLCASRDEGETSGELFFGEGSRLTVL.